One and the same sample provided the 10 T cell receptor beta chains below, sequenced in a study of PD-L1 blockade in urothelial cancer (dated by TCRdb to 2016 to 2017). Receptors were amplified or captured by the immunoSEQ multiplex PCR assay. TCRdb took over this immuneACCESS table, retaining in-frame rearrangements with V and J assigned. Such tables are incomplete; in checked studies, under half of the missing clones stem from an unresolved V gene, and the remainder is unexplained. The sample table lists around 60,000 clones, under 90% of them with a count of one. The ten largest clonotypes hold under 3.5% of the sample. The sample's time point label, decoded: pretreatment peripheral blood. Sample: PBMCs, taken around atezolizumab (anti-PD-L1) treatment. The origin of the receptors is a man between 65 and 79 years old with urothelial cancer.

This clone was seen only a few times. This chain uses TRBV5-1 with TRBJ1-5; D not resolved. Germline values: CDR1 SGHRS, CDR2 YFSETQ. The CDR3 covers 13 residues. V was cut by 0 bases and J by 1 base, with 2 bases left in between. The CDR3 DNA follows: TGCGCCAGCAGCTTGGCGAGCAATCAGCCCCAGCATTTT. This encodes CASSLASNQPQHF.

As for this clone: Sequence at one end of the junction differs from germline and may be a read error. The J gene is TRBJ2-3, the V gene TRBV7-7; D ambiguous. The CDR3 totals 13 residues. Germline V lookup: CDR1 SSHAT, CDR2 FNYEAQ (reference sequence). CDR3 sequence reads: CASSRARTDTQYF. In DNA, the CDR3 is TGTGCTAGCAGCCGCGCCCGCACAGATACGCAGTATTTT.

In DNA, the CDR3 is TGTGCCAGTAGTCAAGGGGGCTATCAGCCCCAGCATTTT. It translates to CASSQGGYQPQHF. The gene calls are TRBV19 and TRBJ1-5; 7 bases fit TRBD1. V lost 5 bases and J lost 5; bases outside the gene matches: 3. The CDR3 extends over 13 amino acids. Germline CDR1 is LNHDA and CDR2 is SQIVND (reference sequence).

The CDR3 protein is CASSEGGTGAQHF. The CDR3, as DNA: TGCGCCAGCAGTGAGGGGGGGACCGGGGCCCAGCATTTT. The chain recombines TRBV10-2 with TRBJ1-5; D perhaps matches TRBD1 (5 bases). V was cut by 2 bases and J by 11 bases, with 13 bases left in between. The germline gives CDR1 WSHSY, CDR2 SAAADI. The CDR3 consists of 13 residues.

This clone was picked up many times. The V call is TRBV9, the J call TRBJ2-3, with D possibly TRBD1 on 5 matching bases. Trimming took 3 bases from V and 4 from J, leaving 12 bases between them. In germline, CDR1 is SGDLS, CDR2 YYNGEE. The CDR3 totals 14 residues. CDR3 residues: CASSAVVGADTQYF. The DNA of the CDR3 is TGTGCCAGCAGCGCCGTGGTAGGGGCAGATACGCAGTATTTT.

The chain has TRBV7-9 and TRBJ2-1, with 14 bases identical to TRBD2. This CDR3 has 15 residues. V was clipped by 8 bases and J by 12 bases; unmatched bases: 12. Germline loops: CDR1 SEHNR, CDR2 FQNEAQ (reference sequence). The CDR3 loop is CASAPGTSGSRWQFF. DNA for the CDR3: TGTGCCAGCGCCCCAGGGACTAGCGGGAGTAGGTGGCAGTTCTTC. Drawing the rest from reference TRBV7-9 and TRBJ2-1, the complete variable domain is DTGVSQNPRHKITKRGQNVTFRCDPISEHNRLYWYRQTLGQGPEFLTYFQNEAQLEKSRLLSDRFSAERPKGSFSTLEIQRTEQGDSAMYLCASAPGTSGSRWQFFGPGTRLTVL.

This chain joins TRBV7-9 and TRBJ2-1; no clear D. Trimming pared 2 bases from V and 0 bases from J, leaving 8 bases between. This CDR3 comprises 15 residues. Per germline, CDR1 SEHNR and CDR2 FQNEAQ (reference sequence). CDR3 amino acids: CASSLSLSSYNEQFF. The CDR3, as DNA: TGTGCCAGCAGCTTATCGTTGAGCTCCTACAATGAGCAGTTCTTC.

This clone turned up a few times. The chain has TRBV10-2 and TRBJ1-1; 8 nucleotides match TRBD1. This CDR3 has 11 residues. Germline CDR1 and CDR2: WSHSY and SAAADI. The V segment lost 6 bases and the J segment 11 bases; nucleotides outside the gene matches: 5. The DNA for the CDR3 is TGCGCCAGCAGGGAGGACAGGGAGGCTTTCTTT. Amino acid sequence: CASREDREAFF.

This chain joins TRBV5-1 and TRBJ2-1, with 8 bases matching TRBD1. After removal of 5 bases from V and 1 base from J, the junction contained 5 bases not matched to a gene. There are 15 residues in the CDR3. Germline CDR1 is SGHRS and CDR2 is YFSETQ. The CDR3 bases are TGCGCCAGCAGTTTCGGACAGGGATCCTACAATGAGCAGTTCTTC. Translated, it gives CASSFGQGSYNEQFF.

J is TRBJ2-7 and V is TRBV2, with TRBD1 identical over 7 bases. Germline lookup yields CDR1 SNHLY and CDR2 FYNNEI. This CDR3 region has 13 residues. V was pared by 6 bases and J by 6 bases, with 8 bases of the junction left unmatched. The CDR3 is CASRKQGIGEQYF. In nucleotides, the CDR3 is TGTGCCAGCAGAAAACAGGGGATCGGCGAGCAGTACTTC. Using reference TRBV2 and TRBJ2-7 for the parts outside the CDR3, the full variable domain is EPEVTQTPSHQVTQMGQEVILRCVPISNHLYFYWYRQILGQKVEFLVSFYNNEISEKSEIFDDQFSVERPDGSNFTLKIRSTKLEDSAMYFCASRKQGIGEQYFGPGTRLTVT.